This T cell receptor beta chain was sequenced for a study of vaccination and CD4 T cells after COVID-19. Regarding the study as a whole: It was observed that, in convalescent patients, a median about 83% of reactive clones arose only post-vaccination. This study had few convalescent patients and no early post-infection samples.

Treatment defined: approximately 10-day PBMC culture with coronavirus spike peptide pools or control peptides (ViraFEST assay). Looked up from germline, CDR1 is SNHLY and CDR2 is FYNNEI. V lost 2 bases, J lost 9 bases, and 6 bases stayed unmatched. This CDR3 comprises 14 residues. Sequence data for DNA of cultured CD4+ T cells were generated by the Oncomine TCR Beta short-read assay. TCRdb ran MiXCR on the PCR reads and lists one entry per CDR3 protein. The sample contains roughly 11,000 distinct CDR3 sequences, more than 25% of which appear only once. Of note for this clonotype: Its antigen is undetermined.

This clonotype was sampled from a human donor with COVID-19. The sequencing input was cultured CD4+ T cells from blood. The chain combines TRBV2 with TRBJ1-5, with 8 bases fitting TRBD1. The CDR3 nucleotides are TGTGCCAGCAGTGAAAGAGACAGGGGTGGGCCCCAGCATTTT. Residues: CASSERDRGGPQHF.